A selection of T cell receptor beta chains follows, all from one sample in a study of blood T cell repertoires in COVID-19. Measured with immunoSEQ multiplex PCR; TCRdb has only the in-frame clones, and not every one. Of a few hundred thousand clones in the sample, about 87% are singletons; the top ten hold less than 3%. Sequenced sample: PBMCs or T cells enriched from blood (not recorded which). The receptors shown here come from a woman aged 45-65 years who had recovered from COVID-19. Both conserved end residues are part of each CDR3. Each record gives: clone size, J gene, D gene, V gene, CDR3 protein, CDR3 DNA. D genes are given only for firm matches. Not every row has a clone size; where given, it reads once, few, many or a size class.

>.|TRBJ1-2|TRBD1|TRBV5-6
CASSLGGQGLGYTF
TGTGCCAGCAGCTTAGGAGGACAGGGGCTTGGCTACACCTTC
>.|TRBJ1-1|.|TRBV27
CASSPNRVHDEAFF
TGTGCCAGCAGTCCGAACAGGGTACATGATGAAGCTTTCTTT
>.|TRBJ1-5|TRBD1|TRBV13
CASSSPGQAQHF
TGTGCCAGCAGCTCTCCGGGACAGGCCCAGCATTTT
>.|TRBJ1-5|.|TRBV3-1/TRBV3-2
CASSQEEGSNQPQHF
TGTGCCAGCAGCCAAGAGGAGGGGAGCAATCAGCCCCAGCATTTT
>.|TRBJ1-4|TRBD1|TRBV30
CAWSVQKKGAEKLFF
TGTGCCTGGAGTGTACAGAAAAAGGGGGCTGAAAAACTGTTTTTT
>.|TRBJ2-1|TRBD2|TRBV19
CASSIRGLDNEQFF
TGTGCCAGTAGTATTAGGGGACTAGACAATGAGCAGTTCTTC
>.|TRBJ2-7|TRBD1|TRBV20-1
CSHSATGTAAEQYF
TGCAGTCATAGTGCCACCGGGACAGCGGCAGAGCAGTACTTC
>once|TRBJ1-4|.|TRBV25-1
CASSPSVATNEKLFF
TGTGCCAGCAGTCCATCAGTTGCAACTAATGAAAAACTGTTTTTT
>.|TRBJ2-1|TRBD2|TRBV7-3
CASSVAGGYNEQFF
TGTGCCAGCAGCGTAGCGGGAGGTTACAATGAGCAGTTCTTC
>.|TRBJ2-1|.|TRBV4-3
CASGGQTYNEQFF
TGCGCCAGTGGGGGCCAGACCTACAATGAGCAGTTCTTC
>.|TRBJ2-2|.|TRBV7-3
CASSLFTPANTGELFF
TGTGCCAGCAGCTTGTTTACACCTGCGAACACCGGGGAGCTGTTTTTT
>once|TRBJ1-1|.|TRBV5-1
CASSWIGGDTEAFF
TGCGCCAGCAGCTGGATCGGGGGTGACACTGAAGCTTTCTTT
>.|TRBJ2-3|TRBD2|TRBV18
CASSPTSGSADTQYF
TGTGCCAGCTCGCCGACTAGCGGGAGCGCAGATACGCAGTATTTT
>.|TRBJ2-3|TRBD1|TRBV24-1
CATSETGGNTDTQYF
TGTGCCACCAGTGAAACAGGGGGGAACACAGATACGCAGTATTTT
>.|TRBJ1-2|.|TRBV21-1
CASSKSDREEYGYTF
TGTGCCAGCAGCAAATCGGACAGGGAAGAATATGGCTACACCTTC
>.|TRBJ2-7|.|TRBV2
CASRNRGSPYEQYF
TGTGCCAGCAGGAACCGGGGGTCCCCCTACGAGCAGTACTTC